The 8 T cell receptor beta chains below were found in one sample sequenced in a study of human T cells and chemical hapten exposure. One entry per CDR3 protein, called by TCRdb with MiXCR from the RACE reads. This table has 300,000 to 350,000 distinct CDR3 sequences, around 7% appearing once. Time point of the sample: patch test 1, 2 weeks after DPC sensitization. Noted treatment: therapeutic diphenylcyclopropenone sensitization with weekly scalp DPC. The material sequenced was whole blood, taken in connection with sensitization to the hapten diphenylcyclopropenone (DPC). These receptors were collected from a woman aged 18-30 years with alopecia areata. Some clones in this sample may be carry-over from other donors' samples.

This clonotype occurred a few times. The V call is TRBV7-2, the J call TRBJ1-4, with unresolved D. The CDR3 totals 16 residues. V shed 1 base and J shed 5 bases, with 14 bases lying between them. Per germline, CDR1 SGHTA and CDR2 FQGNSA. The CDR3 nucleotides are TGTGCCAGCAGCTTAGACCGTAGGACGGGAAATGAAAAACTGTTTTTT. Protein: CASSLDRRTGNEKLFF.

There are a few counts of this clonotype. This chain links TRBV4-3 with TRBJ2-6; 12 bases fit TRBD1. Trimming took 0 bases from V and 3 from J; bases not matched to a gene: 9. The V gene's germline CDR1 is LGHNA and CDR2 YSLEER. This CDR3 region has 20 residues. The CDR3 DNA follows: TGCGCCAGCAGCCAAGAAGGGACAGGGGGCGTAATGGTTGGGGCCAACGTCCTGACTTTC. Its protein is CASSQEGTGGVMVGANVLTF.

The chain recombines TRBV7-8 with TRBJ2-3, with 10 bases lining up with TRBD2. Germline V gene sequence: CDR1 SGHVS, CDR2 FQNEAQ. The CDR3 is 16 amino acids. The V gene end was trimmed by 5 bases and the J gene end by 6 bases; junction bases not matched to a gene: 11. As DNA, the CDR3 is TGTGCCAGCAGCCCGAGGGCTAGTAGCGGGGGGGATACGCAGTATTTT. Translating gives CASSPRASSGGDTQYF.

V gene TRBV28 combines with J gene TRBJ1-1; 12 nucleotides align to TRBD1. V lost 6 bases and J lost 5; bases outside the gene matches: 13. Germline CDR1 is MDHEN and CDR2 is SYDVKM. The CDR3 runs 17 residues. DNA for the CDR3: TGTGCCAGCAGGTTTCAGGGGACAGGGGGCAGGGGAACTGAAGCTTTCTTT. Translated: CASRFQGTGGRGTEAFF. The variable domain in full, with the rest retrieved from reference TRBV28 and TRBJ1-1, is DVKVTQSSRYLVKRTGEKVFLECVQDMDHENMFWYRQDPGLGLRLIYFSYDVKMKEKGDIPEGYSVSREKKERFSLILESASTNQTSMYLCASRFQGTGGRGTEAFFGQGTRLTVV.

In this sample, this clonotype turned up a few times. V usage is TRBV4-3 and J usage is TRBJ2-2, with TRBD2 matching 8 bases. Germline loops: CDR1 LGHNA, CDR2 YSLEER. Trimming cost V 2 bases and J 5 bases; bases outside gene matches: 7. This CDR3 contains 16 residues. CDR3 nucleotide sequence: TGCGCCAGCAGCCAATTGCGGGGGGCGGGAACCGGGGAGCTGTTTTTT. Its translation is CASSQLRGAGTGELFF.

This clonotype was observed at least ten times. The rearrangement joins TRBV19 to TRBJ2-7, with TRBD1 matching over 9 bases. CDR3 length: 15 residues. CDR1 and CDR2 from the germline V gene are LNHDA and SQIVND (reference sequence). J lost 5 bases, V lost 5 bases, and 10 bases had no gene match. CDR3 region: CASSSTGTGRHEQYF. For the CDR3, the DNA is TGTGCCAGTAGTTCAACCGGGACAGGGCGCCACGAGCAGTACTTC. Variable domain in full (rest from reference TRBV19 and TRBJ2-7): DGGITQSPKYLFRKEGQNVTLSCEQNLNHDAMYWYRQDPGQGLRLIYYSQIVNDFQKGDIAEGYSVSREKKESFPLTVTSAQKNPTAFYLCASSSTGTGRHEQYFGPGTRLTVT.

This clonotype was found many times. The rearrangement uses TRBV7-9 and TRBJ2-3; 8 nucleotides agree with TRBD1. The germline CDR1 and CDR2 sequences are SEHNR and FQNEAQ (reference sequence). J gave up 4 bases and V 4 bases, and 1 base lay outside the gene matches. This CDR3 has 13 residues. CDR3 coding DNA: TGTGCCAGCAGCTCCAGGGGGCCAGATACGCAGTATTTT. It yields the protein CASSSRGPDTQYF.

The chain uses TRBV5-1 and TRBJ1-6; a weak D match, TRBD1 (5 bases). This CDR3 has 13 amino acids. The germline gives CDR1 SGHRS, CDR2 YFSETQ. V was pared by 4 bases and J by 6 bases, with 8 bases between. As DNA, the CDR3 is TGCGCCAGCAGCCGGGGGAGTAATTCACCCCTCCACTTT. This translates into CASSRGSNSPLHF.